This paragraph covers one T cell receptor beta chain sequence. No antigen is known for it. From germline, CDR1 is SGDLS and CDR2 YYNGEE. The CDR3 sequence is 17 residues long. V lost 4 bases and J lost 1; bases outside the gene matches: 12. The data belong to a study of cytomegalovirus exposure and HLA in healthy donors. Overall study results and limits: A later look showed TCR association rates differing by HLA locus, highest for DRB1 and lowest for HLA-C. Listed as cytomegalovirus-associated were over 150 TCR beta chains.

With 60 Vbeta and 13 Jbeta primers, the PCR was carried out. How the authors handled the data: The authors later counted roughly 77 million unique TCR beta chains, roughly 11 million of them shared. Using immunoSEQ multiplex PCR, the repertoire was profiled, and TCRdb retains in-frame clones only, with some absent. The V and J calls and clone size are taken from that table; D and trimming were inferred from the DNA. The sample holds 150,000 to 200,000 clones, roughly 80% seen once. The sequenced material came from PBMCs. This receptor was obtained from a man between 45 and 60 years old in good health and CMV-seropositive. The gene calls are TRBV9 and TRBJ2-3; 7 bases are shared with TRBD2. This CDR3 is CASSPRTSRGGTDTQYF. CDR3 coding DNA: TGTGCCAGCAGCCCCAGAACGTCCCGGGGGGGCACAGATACGCAGTATTTT.